This T cell receptor beta chain was found in a study of PD-L1 blockade in urothelial cancer. Regarding the study as a whole: Blood TCR clonality below the median before treatment was a predictor of better survival.

A remark on this clone: Its target is not known.

Here immunoSEQ multiplex PCR was the method, and the copy in TCRdb shows in-frame clones only, minus some. The sample contains about 130,000 clones, less than 85% of which appear only once. Sample time point: pretreatment peripheral blood. This TCR derives from a man aged 50 to 60 with urothelial cancer. The sequencing here drew on PBMCs, taken around atezolizumab (anti-PD-L1) treatment.

This chain's CDR3 is CASSTRGKAPQLFF. CDR3 nucleotide sequence: TGTGCCAGCAGTACAAGGGGGAAAGCGCCACAACTGTTTTTT. The rearrangement joins TRBV2 to TRBJ1-4; a possible D gene is TRBD1 (6 bases). The CDR3 covers 14 residues. The V end lost 5 bases, the J end lost 12 bases, and 19 bases lay between the germline ends. Germline V gene sequence: CDR1 SNHLY, CDR2 FYNNEI.